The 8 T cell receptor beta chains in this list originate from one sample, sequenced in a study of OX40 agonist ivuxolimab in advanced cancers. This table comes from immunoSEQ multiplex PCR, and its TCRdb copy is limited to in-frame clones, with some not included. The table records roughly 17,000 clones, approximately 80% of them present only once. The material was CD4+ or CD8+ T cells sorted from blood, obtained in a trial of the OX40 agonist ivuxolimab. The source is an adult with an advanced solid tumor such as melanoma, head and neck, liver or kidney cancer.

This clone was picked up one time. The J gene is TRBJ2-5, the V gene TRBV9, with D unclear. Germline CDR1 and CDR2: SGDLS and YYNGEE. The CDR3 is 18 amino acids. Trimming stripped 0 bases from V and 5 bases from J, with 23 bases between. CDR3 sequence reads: CASSVGTPGRNLRETQYF. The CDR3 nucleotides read TGTGCCAGCAGCGTAGGTACCCCGGGTAGGAACCTAAGGGAGACCCAGTACTTC.

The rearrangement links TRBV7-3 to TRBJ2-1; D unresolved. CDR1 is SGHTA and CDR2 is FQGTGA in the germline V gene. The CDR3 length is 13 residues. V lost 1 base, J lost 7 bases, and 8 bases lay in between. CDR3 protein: CASSLSPGNEQFF. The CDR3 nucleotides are TGTGCCAGCAGCTTAAGTCCCGGGAATGAGCAGTTCTTC.

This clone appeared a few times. The CDR3 protein is CASSQGPAASFYGYTF. The CDR3 bases are TGCGCCAGCAGCCAAGGGCCAGCCGCGTCCTTCTATGGCTACACCTTC. This chain joins TRBV4-3 and TRBJ1-2, with D unclear. V was pared by 1 base and J by 4 bases, with 16 bases between. This CDR3 is 16 amino acids long. Germline CDR1 and CDR2: LGHNA and YSLEER.

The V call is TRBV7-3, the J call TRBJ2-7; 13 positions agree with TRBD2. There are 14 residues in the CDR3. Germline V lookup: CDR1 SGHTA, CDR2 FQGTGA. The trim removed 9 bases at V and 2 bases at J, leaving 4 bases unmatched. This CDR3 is CARTSGRVTYEQYF. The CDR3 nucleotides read TGTGCCAGAACTAGCGGGAGGGTTACCTACGAGCAGTACTTC.

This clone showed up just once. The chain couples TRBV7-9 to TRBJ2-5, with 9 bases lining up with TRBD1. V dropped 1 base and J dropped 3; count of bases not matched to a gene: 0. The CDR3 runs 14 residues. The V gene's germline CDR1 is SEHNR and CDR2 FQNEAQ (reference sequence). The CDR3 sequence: CASSLGTGEETQYF. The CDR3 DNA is TGTGCCAGCAGCTTAGGGACAGGGGAAGAGACCCAGTACTTC.

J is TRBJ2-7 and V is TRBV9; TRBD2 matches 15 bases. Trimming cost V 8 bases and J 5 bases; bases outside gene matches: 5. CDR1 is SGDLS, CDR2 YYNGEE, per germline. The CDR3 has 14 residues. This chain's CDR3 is CASGLAGGLDEQYF. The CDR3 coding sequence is TGTGCCAGTGGACTAGCGGGGGGGCTGGACGAGCAGTACTTC.

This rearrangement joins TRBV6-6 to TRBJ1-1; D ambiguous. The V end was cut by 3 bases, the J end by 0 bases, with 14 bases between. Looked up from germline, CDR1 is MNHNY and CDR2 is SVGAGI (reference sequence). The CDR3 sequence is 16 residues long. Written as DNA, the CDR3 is TGTGCCAGCAGTTATGGGCACAGCCTCATGAACACTGAAGCTTTCTTT. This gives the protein CASSYGHSLMNTEAFF.

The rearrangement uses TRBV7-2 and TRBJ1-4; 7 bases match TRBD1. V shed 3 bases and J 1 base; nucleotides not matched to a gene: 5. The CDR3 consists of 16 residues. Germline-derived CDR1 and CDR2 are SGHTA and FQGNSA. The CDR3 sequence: CASSFDRVKTNEKLFF. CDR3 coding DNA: TGTGCCAGCAGCTTCGACAGGGTAAAAACTAATGAAAAACTGTTTTTT. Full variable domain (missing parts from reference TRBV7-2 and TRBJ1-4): GAGVSQSPSNKVTEKGKDVELRCDPISGHTALYWYRQSLGQGLEFLIYFQGNSAPDKSGLPSDRFSAERTGGSVSTLTIQRTQQEDSAVYLCASSFDRVKTNEKLFFGSGTQLSVL.